This T cell receptor (beta chain) is from a study of cytomegalovirus exposure and HLA in healthy donors. As concerns this clone: Its antigen is not known.

The CDR3 is 13 residues long. Per the germline V gene, CDR1 is SGHRS and CDR2 is YFSETQ. V gave up 1 base and J gave up 7 bases, with 6 bases separating them. Researchers ran the PCR with 60 Vbeta and 13 Jbeta primers. Assay: immunoSEQ multiplex PCR; the TCRdb copy retains only in-frame clones and omits some. The sample carries 200,000 to 250,000 clones, 77% recorded once. Points from the study as a whole: The study carried out a later analysis of TCR beta sequences. It associated 16,951 of them with specific HLA alleles at a false discovery rate of 0.05. There were three CMV-associated chains whose specificity for CMV antigens was confirmed in vitro.

This chain uses TRBV5-1 with TRBJ1-6; no reliable D call. The sample comprised PBMCs. This receptor was taken from an older woman in good health and CMV-seropositive. The CDR3 loop is CASSLRQNSPLHF. The CDR3, as DNA: TGCGCCAGCAGCTTGCGACAAAATTCACCCCTCCACTTT.